One sample yielded the 25 T cell receptor beta chains listed below, sequenced in a study of blood T cell repertoires in COVID-19. The method was immunoSEQ multiplex PCR; TCRdb's version includes in-frame clones alone and lacks a portion of them. The sample has 360,000 or so clones, roughly 80% seen once. The source material was PBMCs or T cells enriched from blood (not recorded which). All receptors come from a woman between 50 and 59 years old who had recovered from COVID-19.

The gene calls are TRBV5-1 and TRBJ1-2; 9 bases align to TRBD1. This CDR3 has 16 residues. Germline V gene sequence: CDR1 SGHRS, CDR2 YFSETQ. The ends lost 4 bases at V and 3 bases at J; junction bases unmatched: 10. DNA for the CDR3: TGCGCCAGCAGCGAGACAGGGGGTCGCTCGGACTATGGCTACACCTTC. Translating it yields CASSETGGRSDYGYTF. Full variable domain (rest looked up from reference TRBV5-1 and TRBJ1-2): KAGVTQTPRYLIKTRGQQVTLSCSPISGHRSVSWYQQTPGQGLQFLFEYFSETQRNKGNFPGRFSGRQFSNSRSEMNVSTLELGDSALYLCASSETGGRSDYGYTFGSGTRLTVV.

V gene TRBV28 combines with J gene TRBJ1-1; D is perhaps TRBD1 (6 bases). Germline lookup yields CDR1 MDHEN and CDR2 SYDVKM. The CDR3 has 14 residues. V shed 6 bases and J shed 7 bases, with 18 bases lying between them. CDR3 loop: CASRTTGRVGEAFF. CDR3 in DNA: TGTGCCAGCAGAACCACAGGGAGGGTAGGTGAAGCTTTCTTT.

The chain combines TRBV4-2 with TRBJ2-7; TRBD1 matches at 11 bases. The germline V gene encodes CDR1 LGHNA and CDR2 YNFKEQ. This CDR3 has 17 residues. V gave up 3 bases and J gave up 2 bases; unmatched junction bases: 9. The CDR3 sequence is CASSQGSGDRGAYEQYF. In DNA, the CDR3 is TGTGCCAGCAGCCAGGGGAGCGGGGACAGGGGGGCCTACGAGCAGTACTTC.

The rearrangement uses TRBV28 and TRBJ1-4; D may be TRBD1 (6 bases). The CDR3 is 16 amino acids. Deletions cut 4 bases from V and 7 bases from J, with 19 bases between. Germline assignment: CDR1 MDHEN and CDR2 SYDVKM. The CDR3 protein is CASSSPRTAGFEKLFF. For the CDR3, the DNA is TGTGCCAGCAGTTCCCCCCGGACAGCCGGTTTTGAAAAACTGTTTTTT.

The chain joins TRBV19 to TRBJ1-1; 7 nucleotides align to TRBD1. The CDR3 is 16 amino acids. The trim removed 0 bases at V and 7 bases at J, leaving 11 bases unmatched. Germline loops: CDR1 LNHDA, CDR2 SQIVND (reference sequence). The chain's CDR3 is CASSIDGLRDSLEAFF. The CDR3 nucleotides read TGTGCCAGTAGTATAGACGGCCTCCGGGACAGCCTTGAAGCTTTCTTT.

The chain uses TRBV3-1 (or the pseudogene TRBV3-2) and TRBJ2-4; tentatively, D is TRBD2 (6 bases). The CDR3 spans 15 residues. The germline CDR1 and CDR2 sequences are LGHDT and YNNKEL (reference sequence). V lost 3 bases to trimming and J lost 2 bases, with 11 bases between them. The CDR3 sequence is CASSQRSGSKNIQYF. The CDR3 DNA reads TGTGCCAGCAGCCAGAGAAGCGGGTCCAAAAACATTCAGTACTTC.

This clone showed up just a few times. V usage is TRBV6-5 and J usage is TRBJ1-2; 7 nucleotides agree with TRBD1. The CDR3 contains 14 residues. V dropped 6 bases and J dropped 8; count of bases not matched to a gene: 12. Germline CDR1 MNHEY, CDR2 SVGAGI. In DNA, the CDR3 is TGTGCCAGCAGCCAAGCGGACAGGATGAGGGGCTACACCTTC. Its translation: CASSQADRMRGYTF.

The rearrangement joins TRBV2 to TRBJ2-4; 7 bases are shared with TRBD1. Trimming cost V 6 bases and J 2 bases; bases outside gene matches: 13. CDR3 length: 17 residues. From germline, CDR1 is SNHLY and CDR2 FYNNEI. CDR3 residues: CASRAPRGGQPKNIQYF. In nucleotides, the CDR3 is TGTGCCAGCAGGGCCCCCCGAGGGGGACAGCCCAAAAACATTCAGTACTTC. Variable domain in full (rest from reference TRBV2 and TRBJ2-4): EPEVTQTPSHQVTQMGQEVILRCVPISNHLYFYWYRQILGQKVEFLVSFYNNEISEKSEIFDDQFSVERPDGSNFTLKIRSTKLEDSAMYFCASRAPRGGQPKNIQYFGAGTRLSVL.

This clone was found a few times. In DNA form, the CDR3 reads TGTGCCAGCAGCTACCAACAGGTCGCAACTAATGAAAAACTGTTTTTT. Protein sequence: CASSYQQVATNEKLFF. This chain links TRBV11-3 with TRBJ1-4; D possibly corresponds to TRBD1 (5 bases). Trimming left V 4 bases short and J 0 bases short, with 12 bases between. There are 16 residues in the CDR3. Germline CDR1 reads SGHNT; CDR2 reads YENEEA.

The CDR3 DNA reads as TGTGCCAGCAGTTTATTGGGGCAGGGGCAGAACACCTTC. Protein sequence: CASSLLGQGQNTF. The chain uses TRBV28 and TRBJ1-2, with a weak D call TRBD1 (6 bases). The CDR3 totals 13 residues. CDR1 and CDR2 from the germline V gene are MDHEN and SYDVKM. V lost 1 base, J lost 12 bases, and 15 bases lay in between.

This clone was picked up one time. The chain combines TRBV7-2 with TRBJ1-2; TRBD1 is a possible D gene (5 bases). The germline CDR1 and CDR2 sequences are SGHTA and FQGNSA. The CDR3 sequence is 15 residues long. With 5 bases removed from V and 3 bases from J, the gap between germline ends came to 16 bases. The CDR3 reads CASSPQSGADYGYTF. DNA for the CDR3: TGTGCCAGCAGCCCCCAAAGCGGGGCAGACTATGGCTACACCTTC.

V gene TRBV4-1 combines with J gene TRBJ2-3; D remains ambiguous. V was trimmed by 2 bases and J by 5 bases, leaving 2 bases between them. Germline loops: CDR1 MGHRA, CDR2 YSYEKL. The CDR3 is made up of 11 amino acids. The CDR3 nucleotides read TGCGCCAGCAGCCAACTAGATACGCAGTATTTT. Its translation is CASSQLDTQYF.

This chain connects TRBV30 to TRBJ1-5, with D tentatively TRBD1 (6 bases). CDR1 GTSNPN and CDR2 SVGIG come from the germline V gene (reference sequence). The CDR3 totals 13 residues. The germline V and J ends were trimmed by 5 bases and 5 bases, with 13 bases remaining between them. The CDR3 region has the DNA TGTGCCTGGGGACAGTCCGCCGATCAGCCCCAGCATTTT. Translated: CAWGQSADQPQHF.

The table lists this clone with a few counts. The chain couples TRBV28 to TRBJ1-2; a possible D gene is TRBD1 (6 bases). The CDR3 is 15 residues long. The germline V and J ends were trimmed by 5 bases and 8 bases, with 21 bases remaining between them. From germline, CDR1 is MDHEN and CDR2 SYDVKM. The DNA for the CDR3 is TGTGCCAGCAGTCCTGCGACGGGGAGGGGGACCGGCTACACCTTC. Protein: CASSPATGRGTGYTF.

The chain couples TRBV6-5 to TRBJ2-3, with TRBD2 matching over 9 bases. The germline V gene encodes CDR1 MNHEY and CDR2 SVGAGI. With V trimmed by 6 bases and J by 3 bases, 4 bases remained unmatched. This CDR3 is 14 amino acids long. The CDR3 reads CASRVAGATDTQYF. In nucleotides, the CDR3 is TGTGCCAGCAGGGTAGCGGGAGCAACAGATACGCAGTATTTT.

The chain uses TRBV12-3 or TRBV12-4 and TRBJ1-3; tentatively, D is TRBD1 (6 bases). CDR3 length: 13 amino acids. V was pared by 4 bases and J by 9 bases, with 13 bases between. Here the CDR3 DNA reads TGTGCCAGCAGTTCGTCAGGGGCTTCCACCATATATTTT. Amino acid sequence: CASSSSGASTIYF.

The chain carries TRBV5-1 and TRBJ1-6; D ambiguous. CDR3 size: 12 residues. The germline CDR1 and CDR2 sequences are SGHRS and YFSETQ. V lost 5 bases and J lost 5, with 5 bases in between. The DNA of the CDR3 is TGCGCCAGCAGGCGGGATAATTCACCCCTCCACTTT. This sequence encodes CASRRDNSPLHF.

This clone has at least ten counts. The gene calls are TRBV19 and TRBJ2-1; perhaps TRBD2 as D (6 bases). V lost 8 bases to trimming and J lost 7 bases, with 12 bases between them. The CDR3 runs to 12 residues. CDR1 is LNHDA and CDR2 is SQIVND in the germline V gene (reference sequence). The CDR3, as DNA: TGTGCCAGTGTGGGACTCTCGAATGAGCAGTTCTTC. Its translation is CASVGLSNEQFF.

In this sample, this clone turned up once. The chain employs TRBV2 and TRBJ2-7, with 9 bases fitting TRBD1. CDR3 length equals 17 residues. Germline trimming cut 1 base from V and 4 bases from J; bases unmatched to any gene: 11. Germline assignment: CDR1 SNHLY and CDR2 FYNNEI. Written as DNA, the CDR3 is TGTGCCAGCAGTGAAGGTTTCGGGACAGGGAAGCTATACGAGCAGTACTTC. It specifies CASSEGFGTGKLYEQYF.

The rearrangement links TRBV29-1 to TRBJ2-3, with TRBD2 matching over 8 bases. J was trimmed by 5 bases and V by 6 bases; bases with no gene match: 13. CDR3 length: 15 amino acids. Looked up from germline, CDR1 is SQVTM and CDR2 is ANQGSEA. In DNA form, the CDR3 reads TGCAGCGTGTCCGGGACTAGAGCAGAGGTAGATACGCAGTATTTT. This sequence encodes CSVSGTRAEVDTQYF.

The rearrangement uses TRBV6-5 and TRBJ2-5; 9 bases fit TRBD2. J gave up 4 bases and V 3 bases, and 9 bases lay outside the gene matches. Germline lookup yields CDR1 MNHEY and CDR2 SVGAGI. The CDR3 extends over 16 amino acids. The CDR3 sequence: CASSYSISGRGETQYF. As DNA, the CDR3 is TGTGCCAGCAGTTATTCTATTAGCGGGAGAGGAGAGACCCAGTACTTC.

This clone came up once. The chain uses TRBV20-1 and TRBJ1-1, with D unclear. Trimming took 3 bases from V and 4 from J, leaving 6 bases between them. The CDR3 consists of 11 residues. The germline gives CDR1 DFQATT, CDR2 SNEGSKA (reference sequence). CDR3 coding DNA: TGCAGTGCTAGGGGCCCCACTGAAGCTTTCTTT. Its translation: CSARGPTEAFF.

J is TRBJ1-6 and V is TRBV2; TRBD1 matches at 12 bases. The CDR3 is made up of 16 amino acids. Trimming at V came to 8 bases and at J to 4 bases, leaving 6 bases not matched to a gene. Germline V gene lookup returns CDR1 SNHLY and CDR2 FYNNEI. For the CDR3, the DNA is TGTGCCAGCCGGGACAGGGGGCTCTCTTATAATTCACCCCTCCACTTT. Translating it yields CASRDRGLSYNSPLHF. Together with reference TRBV2 and TRBJ1-6, the CDR3 gives the full variable domain: EPEVTQTPSHQVTQMGQEVILRCVPISNHLYFYWYRQILGQKVEFLVSFYNNEISEKSEIFDDQFSVERPDGSNFTLKIRSTKLEDSAMYFCASRDRGLSYNSPLHFGNGTRLTVT.

The chain employs TRBV6-2 or TRBV6-3 and TRBJ2-7, with a possible D match to TRBD1 (5 bases). Trimming pared 6 bases from V and 2 bases from J, leaving 14 bases between. This CDR3 contains 14 residues. Per germline, CDR1 MNHEY and CDR2 SVGEGT. This CDR3 is CASSIGHTTYEQYF. The CDR3 DNA follows: TGTGCCAGCAGCATTGGACACACGACCTACGAGCAGTACTTC.

This chain connects TRBV7-2 to TRBJ2-7; D unresolved. Germline values: CDR1 SGHTA, CDR2 FQGNSA. The CDR3 runs 15 residues. The V end was cut by 1 base, the J end by 5 bases, with 15 bases between. CDR3 sequence reads: CASSLVGNNRDEQYF. The CDR3 DNA sequence: TGTGCCAGCAGCTTAGTTGGTAACAATCGGGACGAGCAGTACTTC. The entire variable domain, with the rest obtained from reference TRBV7-2 and TRBJ2-7, is as follows: GAGVSQSPSNKVTEKGKDVELRCDPISGHTALYWYRQSLGQGLEFLIYFQGNSAPDKSGLPSDRFSAERTGGSVSTLTIQRTQQEDSAVYLCASSLVGNNRDEQYFGPGTRLTVT.